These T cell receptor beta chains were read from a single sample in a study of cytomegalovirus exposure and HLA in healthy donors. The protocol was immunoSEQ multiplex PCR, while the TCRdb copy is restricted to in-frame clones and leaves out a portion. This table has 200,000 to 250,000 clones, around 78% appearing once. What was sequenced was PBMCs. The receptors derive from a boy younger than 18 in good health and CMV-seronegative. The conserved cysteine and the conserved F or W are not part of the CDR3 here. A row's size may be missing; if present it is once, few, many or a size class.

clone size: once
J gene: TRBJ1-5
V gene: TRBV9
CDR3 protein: ASSPRTGVNQPQH

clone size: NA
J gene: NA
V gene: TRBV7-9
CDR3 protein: ASSGVTYEQY

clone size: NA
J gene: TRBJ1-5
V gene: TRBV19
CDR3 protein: ASRHTGGINEYINQPQH

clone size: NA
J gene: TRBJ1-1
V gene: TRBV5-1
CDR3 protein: ASRILTLGTVNTEAF

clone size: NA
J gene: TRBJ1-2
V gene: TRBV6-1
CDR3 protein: ASRGGGFYGYT

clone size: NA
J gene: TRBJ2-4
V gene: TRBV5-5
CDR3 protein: ASSLVGGRNIQY

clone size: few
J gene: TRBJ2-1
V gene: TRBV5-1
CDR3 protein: ASSYGGAIVDYNEQF

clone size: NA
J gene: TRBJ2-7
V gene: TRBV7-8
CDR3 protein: ASSLIRDRGHEQY

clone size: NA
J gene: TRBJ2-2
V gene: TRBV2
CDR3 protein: ASSRAGELF

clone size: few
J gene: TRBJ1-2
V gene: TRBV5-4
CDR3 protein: ASSLAGGNYGYT

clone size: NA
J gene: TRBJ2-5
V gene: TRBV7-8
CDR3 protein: ASSFTRTQY

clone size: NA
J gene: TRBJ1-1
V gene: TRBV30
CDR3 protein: AWSVRMNTEAF

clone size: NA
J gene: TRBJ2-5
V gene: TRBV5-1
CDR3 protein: ASSLPGSAFGAQY

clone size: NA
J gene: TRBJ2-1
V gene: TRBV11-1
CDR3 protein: ASSLGENEQF

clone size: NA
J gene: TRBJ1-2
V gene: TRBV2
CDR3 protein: ASSEVRQLRALYT

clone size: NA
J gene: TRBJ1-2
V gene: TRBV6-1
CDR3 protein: ASSEQVDYGYT

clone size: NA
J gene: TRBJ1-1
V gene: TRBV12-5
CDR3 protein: ASGRRGGDTEAF

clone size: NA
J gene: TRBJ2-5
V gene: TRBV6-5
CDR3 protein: ASSYGITRQETQY

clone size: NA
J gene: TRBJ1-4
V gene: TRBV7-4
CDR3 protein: ASSRTGYEKLF

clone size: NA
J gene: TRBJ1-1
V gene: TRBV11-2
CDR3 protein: ASSLSGGRTEAF

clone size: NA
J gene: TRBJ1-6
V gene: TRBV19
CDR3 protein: ASSLGQGVSPLH

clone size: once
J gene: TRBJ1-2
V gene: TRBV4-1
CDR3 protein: ASSQEAATVLYYGYT